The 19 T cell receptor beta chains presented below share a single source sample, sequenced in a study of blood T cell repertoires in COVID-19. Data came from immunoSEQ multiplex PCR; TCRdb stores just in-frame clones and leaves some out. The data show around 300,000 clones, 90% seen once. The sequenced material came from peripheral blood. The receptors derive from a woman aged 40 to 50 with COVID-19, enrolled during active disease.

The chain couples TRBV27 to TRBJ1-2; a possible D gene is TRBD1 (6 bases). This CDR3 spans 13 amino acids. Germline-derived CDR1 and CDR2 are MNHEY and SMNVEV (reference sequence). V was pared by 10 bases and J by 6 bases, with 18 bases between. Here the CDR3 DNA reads TGTGCCACCAGGAGGGGGGGAACCAATGGCTACACCTTC. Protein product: CATRRGGTNGYTF.

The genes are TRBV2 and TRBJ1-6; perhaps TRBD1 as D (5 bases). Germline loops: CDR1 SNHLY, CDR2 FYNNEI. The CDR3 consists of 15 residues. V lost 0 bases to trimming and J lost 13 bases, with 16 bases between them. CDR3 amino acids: CASSEARAGLGPLHF. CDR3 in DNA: TGTGCCAGCAGTGAAGCGCGGGCGGGGCTAGGGCCCCTCCACTTT. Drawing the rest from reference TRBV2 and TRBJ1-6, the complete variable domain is EPEVTQTPSHQVTQMGQEVILRCVPISNHLYFYWYRQILGQKVEFLVSFYNNEISEKSEIFDDQFSVERPDGSNFTLKIRSTKLEDSAMYFCASSEARAGLGPLHFGNGTRLTVT.

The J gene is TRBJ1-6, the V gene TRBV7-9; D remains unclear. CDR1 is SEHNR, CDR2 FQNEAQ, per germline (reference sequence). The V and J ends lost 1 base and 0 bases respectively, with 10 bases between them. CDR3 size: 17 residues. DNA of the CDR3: TGTGCCAGCAGCTTAGTCGCCGGGAGCTCCTATAATTCACCCCTCCACTTT. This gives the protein CASSLVAGSSYNSPLHF.

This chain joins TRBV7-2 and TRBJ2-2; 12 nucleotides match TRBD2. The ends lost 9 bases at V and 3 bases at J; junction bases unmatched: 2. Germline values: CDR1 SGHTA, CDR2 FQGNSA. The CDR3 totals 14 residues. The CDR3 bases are TGTGCCAGTGGGACTAGCGGGTACACCGGGGAGCTGTTTTTT. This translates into CASGTSGYTGELFF.

The CDR3 DNA is TGTGCCAGCAGTGAAACCAGAGAGACCCAGTACTTC. As protein: CASSETRETQYF. The rearrangement uses TRBV2 and TRBJ2-5, with unresolved D. The germline V gene has CDR1 SNHLY and CDR2 FYNNEI. This CDR3 is 12 amino acids long. Trimming left V 2 bases short and J 4 bases short, with 5 bases between.

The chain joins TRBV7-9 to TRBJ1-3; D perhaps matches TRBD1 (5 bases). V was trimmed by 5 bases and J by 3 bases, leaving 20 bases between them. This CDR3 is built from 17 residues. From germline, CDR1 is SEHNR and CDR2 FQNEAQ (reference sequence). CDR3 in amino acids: CASSPLGGRLGGNTIYF. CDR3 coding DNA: TGTGCCAGCAGCCCACTGGGGGGAAGGCTGGGTGGAAACACCATATATTTT.

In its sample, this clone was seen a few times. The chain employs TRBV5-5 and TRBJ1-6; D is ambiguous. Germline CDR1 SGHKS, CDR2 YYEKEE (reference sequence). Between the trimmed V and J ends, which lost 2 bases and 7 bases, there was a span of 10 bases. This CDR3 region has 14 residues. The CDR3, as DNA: TGTGCCAGCAGCTTATTGGCAGGAAATTCACCCCTCCACTTT. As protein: CASSLLAGNSPLHF.

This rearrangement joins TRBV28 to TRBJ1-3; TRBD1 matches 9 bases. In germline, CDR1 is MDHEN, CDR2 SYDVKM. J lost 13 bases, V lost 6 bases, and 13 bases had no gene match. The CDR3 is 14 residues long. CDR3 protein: CASSQGGQGRSIYF. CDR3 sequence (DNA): TGTGCCAGCAGCCAGGGGGGACAGGGCCGATCTATATATTTT.

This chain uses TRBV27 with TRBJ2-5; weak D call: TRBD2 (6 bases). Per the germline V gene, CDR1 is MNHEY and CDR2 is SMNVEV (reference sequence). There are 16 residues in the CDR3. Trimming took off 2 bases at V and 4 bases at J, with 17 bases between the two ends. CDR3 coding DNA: TGTGCCAGCAGTTTAAGAGGAATGTTGGGGGGAGAGACCCAGTACTTC. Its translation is CASSLRGMLGGETQYF.

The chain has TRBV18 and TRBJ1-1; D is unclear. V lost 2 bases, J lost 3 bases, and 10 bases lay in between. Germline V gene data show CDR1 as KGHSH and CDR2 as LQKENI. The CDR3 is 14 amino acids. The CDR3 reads CASSPGVRDTEAFF. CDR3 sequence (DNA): TGTGCCAGCTCACCAGGGGTGAGGGACACTGAAGCTTTCTTT.

CDR3 coding DNA: TGTGCCAGCAGTTTTACGGCCAGGGTCACTGAAGCTTTCTTT. Translating it yields CASSFTARVTEAFF. This chain links TRBV27 with TRBJ1-1, with D perhaps TRBD1 (5 bases). This CDR3 region has 14 residues. Trimming removed 3 bases at V and 4 bases at J, with 12 bases between. In germline, CDR1 is MNHEY, CDR2 SMNVEV (reference sequence).

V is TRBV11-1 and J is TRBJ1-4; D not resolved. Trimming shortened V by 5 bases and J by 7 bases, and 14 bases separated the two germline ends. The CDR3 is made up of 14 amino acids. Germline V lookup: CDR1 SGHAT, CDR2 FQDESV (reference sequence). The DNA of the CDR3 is TGTGCCAGCAGCCGAGGGCTGGCGCTTGAAAAACTGTTTTTT. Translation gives CASSRGLALEKLFF.

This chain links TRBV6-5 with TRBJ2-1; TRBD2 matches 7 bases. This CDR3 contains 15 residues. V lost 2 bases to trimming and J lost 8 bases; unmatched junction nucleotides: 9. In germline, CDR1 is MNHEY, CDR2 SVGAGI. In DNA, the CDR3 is TGTGCCAGCAGTTACGCGGGAGTGGGAGGCGATGAGCAGTTCTTC. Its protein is CASSYAGVGGDEQFF.

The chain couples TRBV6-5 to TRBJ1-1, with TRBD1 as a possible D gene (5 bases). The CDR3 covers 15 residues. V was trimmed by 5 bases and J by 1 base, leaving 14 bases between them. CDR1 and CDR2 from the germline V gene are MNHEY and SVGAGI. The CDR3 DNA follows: TGTGCCAGCAGTAAGGGACGGGGGACGAACACTGAAGCTTTCTTT. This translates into CASSKGRGTNTEAFF.

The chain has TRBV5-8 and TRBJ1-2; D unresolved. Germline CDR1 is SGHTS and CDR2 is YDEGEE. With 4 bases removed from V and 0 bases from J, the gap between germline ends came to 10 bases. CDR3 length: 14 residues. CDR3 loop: CASSPSGANYGYTF. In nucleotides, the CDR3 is TGTGCCAGCAGCCCGTCGGGAGCTAACTATGGCTACACCTTC.

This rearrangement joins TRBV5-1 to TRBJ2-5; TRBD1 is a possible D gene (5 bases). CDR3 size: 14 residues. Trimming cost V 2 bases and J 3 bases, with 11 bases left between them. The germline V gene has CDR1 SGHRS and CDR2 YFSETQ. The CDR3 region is CASSFVTVEETQYF. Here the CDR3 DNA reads TGCGCCAGCAGCTTCGTGACAGTTGAAGAGACCCAGTACTTC.

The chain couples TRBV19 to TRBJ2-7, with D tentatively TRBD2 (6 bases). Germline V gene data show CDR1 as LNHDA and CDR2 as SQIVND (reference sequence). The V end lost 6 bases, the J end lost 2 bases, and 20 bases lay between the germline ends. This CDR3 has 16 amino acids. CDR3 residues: CASSTKIRGIAYEQYF. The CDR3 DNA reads TGTGCCAGTAGCACTAAAATCCGGGGGATCGCCTACGAGCAGTACTTC.

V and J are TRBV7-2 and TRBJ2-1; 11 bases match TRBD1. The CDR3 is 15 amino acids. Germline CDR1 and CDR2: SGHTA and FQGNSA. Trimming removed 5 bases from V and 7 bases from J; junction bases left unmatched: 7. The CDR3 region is CASSLRTGGGNEQFF. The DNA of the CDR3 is TGTGCCAGCAGCCTAAGGACAGGGGGCGGAAATGAGCAGTTCTTC.

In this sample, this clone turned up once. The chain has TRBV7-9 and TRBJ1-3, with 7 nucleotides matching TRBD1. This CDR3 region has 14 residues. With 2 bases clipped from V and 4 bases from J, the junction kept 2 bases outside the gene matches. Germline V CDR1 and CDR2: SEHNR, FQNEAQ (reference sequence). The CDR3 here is CASSLTGEGNTIYF. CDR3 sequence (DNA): TGTGCCAGCAGCTTAACAGGGGAAGGAAACACCATATATTTT.